This TCR beta chain was documented in a study of T-cell memory formation after mild COVID-19. Study-wide background: TCR clusters mostly belonged to single donors.

Turning to this clonotype: Its antigen is currently unknown.

TCRdb passed the 5' RACE reads through MiXCR, listing each CDR3 protein once. Seen here are about 450,000 distinct CDR3 sequences, 23% observed once, and the top ten hold around 13%. Germline lookup yields CDR1 SGHDN and CDR2 FVKESK. The CDR3 loop spans 14 amino acids. The V end was cut by 1 base, the J end by 13 bases, with 19 bases between. Study-level findings and limits: Clones that contracted from day 15 to 85 were balanced CD4/CD8, while later expanders leaned CD4+. Second-wave clones that peaked on day 37 lacked confirmed SARS-CoV-2 specificity.

This clonotype was obtained from an adult woman who had mild COVID-19 (a few samples of this study predate the infection). Cell type and time point are not known. Sequencing was done on a sample of PBMCs or a T cell subset sorted from them (not recorded which). This chain connects TRBV14 to TRBJ1-1; D gene ambiguous. In DNA form, the CDR3 reads TGTGCCAGCAGCCAAGCGATGTCGGCAGGCGAGGTTTTCTTT. It encodes CASSQAMSAGEVFF.